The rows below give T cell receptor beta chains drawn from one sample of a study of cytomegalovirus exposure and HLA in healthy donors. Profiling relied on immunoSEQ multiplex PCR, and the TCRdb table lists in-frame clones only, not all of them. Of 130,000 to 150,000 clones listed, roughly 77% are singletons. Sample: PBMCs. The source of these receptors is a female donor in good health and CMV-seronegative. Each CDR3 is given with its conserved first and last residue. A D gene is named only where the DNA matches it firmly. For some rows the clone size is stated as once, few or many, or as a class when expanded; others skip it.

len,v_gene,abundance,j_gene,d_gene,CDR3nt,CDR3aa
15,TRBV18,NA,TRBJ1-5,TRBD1,TGTGCCAGCTCACCATGGAACAGGGGGGATCAGCCCCAGCATTTT,CASSPWNRGDQPQHF
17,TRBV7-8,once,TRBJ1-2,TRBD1,TGTGCCAGCAGCGATCTGGGACAGGGGGCTGTTAACTATGGCTACACCTTC,CASSDLGQGAVNYGYTF
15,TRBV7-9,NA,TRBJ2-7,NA,TGTGCCAGCAGCTTAGTAGCAGGGATTACCTACGAGCAGTACTTC,CASSLVAGITYEQYF
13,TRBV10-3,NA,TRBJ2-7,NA,TGTGCCATCAGTGTGGAGGGGTCCTACGAGCAGTACTTC,CAISVEGSYEQYF
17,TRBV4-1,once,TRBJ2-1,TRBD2,TGCGCCAGCAGCCAAGATCGGGGAGGGAACCCCTACAATGAGCAGTTCTTC,CASSQDRGGNPYNEQFF
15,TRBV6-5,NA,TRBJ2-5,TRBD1,TGTGCCAGCTCTATTGGGGGACAGAGCCAAGAGACCCAGTACTTC,CASSIGGQSQETQYF
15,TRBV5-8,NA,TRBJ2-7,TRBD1,TGTGCCAGCAGGTTGTACCGGGACAGGGCCCACGAGCAGTACTTC,CASRLYRDRAHEQYF
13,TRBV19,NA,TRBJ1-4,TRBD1,TGTGCCACCGGACAGGCTGGGTATGAAAAACTGTTTTTT,CATGQAGYEKLFF
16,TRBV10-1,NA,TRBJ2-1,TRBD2,TGCGCCAGCAGTGAGACTAGCGGGAGTGGCTACAATGAGCAGTTCTTC,CASSETSGSGYNEQFF
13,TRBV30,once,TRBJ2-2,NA,TGTGCCTGGGCTCCGGGGAACACCGGGGAGCTGTTTTTT,CAWAPGNTGELFF
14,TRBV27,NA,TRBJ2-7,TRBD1,TGTGCCAGCAGTGTGGGACAGTTCGCCTACGAGCAGTACTTC,CASSVGQFAYEQYF
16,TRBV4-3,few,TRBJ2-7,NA,TGCGCCAGCAGCCAAGACCGAGGGGGAATACGCTACGAGCAGTACTTC,CASSQDRGGIRYEQYF
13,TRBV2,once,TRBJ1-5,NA,TGTGCCAGCAGCACGGGAAACAATCAGCCCCAGCATTTT,CASSTGNNQPQHF
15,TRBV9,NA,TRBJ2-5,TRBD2,TGTGCCAGCAGCGTAGGGCTGCGGGAGCGGGAGACCCAGTACTTC,CASSVGLRERETQYF
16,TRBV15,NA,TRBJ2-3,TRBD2,TGTGCCACCAGCAGAGTTGCGGGGGGCCCGACAGATACGCAGTATTTT,CATSRVAGGPTDTQYF
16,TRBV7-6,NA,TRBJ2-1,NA,TGTGCCAGCAGCCATATAGCAGGAGATGGGACTGGTACGCAGTTCTTC,CASSHIAGDGTGTQFF
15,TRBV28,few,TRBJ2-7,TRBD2,TGTGCCAGCAAAGAACTAGCGGGAGGTTCCTACGAGCAGTACTTC,CASKELAGGSYEQYF
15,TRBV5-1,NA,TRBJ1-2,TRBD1,TGCGCCAGCAGCTTGAGATTGTCAGGGGGCCGTGGCTACACCTTC,CASSLRLSGGRGYTF
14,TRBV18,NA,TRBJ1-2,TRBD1,TGTGCCAGCTCAACCGGGACAGGGGGCTATGGCTACACCTTC,CASSTGTGGYGYTF
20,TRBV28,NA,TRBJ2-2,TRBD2,TGTGCCACCGTGGGGGAGGGATCGCGGGGGGGAGGGGCCAACACCGGGGAGCTGTTTTTT,CATVGEGSRGGGANTGELFF
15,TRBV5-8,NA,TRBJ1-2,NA,TGTGCCAGCAGCTTGGGCAGCCCTGAGGGCTATGGCTACACCTTC,CASSLGSPEGYGYTF
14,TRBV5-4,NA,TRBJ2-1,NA,TGTGCCAGCAGGCCCCAAGCCGGGGACAATGAGCAGTTCTTC,CASRPQAGDNEQFF
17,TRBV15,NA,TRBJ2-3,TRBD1,TGTGCCACCAGCAGAGGCGGCAGGGGGCGTAGCACAGATACGCAGTATTTT,CATSRGGRGRSTDTQYF
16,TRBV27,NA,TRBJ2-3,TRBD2,TGTGCCAGCAGTCATTACTCTAGCGGGGGGGCAGATACGCAGTATTTT,CASSHYSSGGADTQYF
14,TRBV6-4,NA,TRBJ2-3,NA,TGTGCCAGCAGTGTCTCGACCCTCACAGGGACGCAGTATTTT,CASSVSTLTGTQYF
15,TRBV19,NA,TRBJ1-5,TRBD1,TGTGCCTCCGAAATGGGACAGGGATGGAATCAGCCCCAGCATTTT,CASEMGQGWNQPQHF
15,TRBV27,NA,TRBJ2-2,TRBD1,TGTGCCAGCAGGCGGGGACAGGAAAACACCGGGGAGCTGTTTTTT,CASRRGQENTGELFF
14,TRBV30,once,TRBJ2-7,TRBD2,TGTGCCTGGACCCCCGGGACTAGCGGCTACGAGCAGTACTTC,CAWTPGTSGYEQYF
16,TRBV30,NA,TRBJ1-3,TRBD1,TGTGCCTGGAGTGACCCCGGTGGGACAGGGGGAAACACCATATATTTT,CAWSDPGGTGGNTIYF
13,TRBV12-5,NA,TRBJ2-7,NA,TGTGCTAGTGGCTTCGACAGCTCCTACGAGCAGTACTTC,CASGFDSSYEQYF
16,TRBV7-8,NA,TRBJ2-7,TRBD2,TGTGCCAGCAGCCCCGGGACTAGCGGGTTCTCCTACGAGCAGTACTTC,CASSPGTSGFSYEQYF
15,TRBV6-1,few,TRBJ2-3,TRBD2,TGTGCCAGCAGTGCCGCCGGGAGGGCCGAGTATACGCAGTATTTT,CASSAAGRAEYTQYF
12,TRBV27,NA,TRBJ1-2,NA,TGTGCCAGCAGACAAGGACAAGATGGCTACACCTTC,CASRQGQDGYTF
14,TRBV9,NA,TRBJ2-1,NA,TGTGCCAGCAGCGGGGGACTGCACTACAATGAGCAGTTCTTC,CASSGGLHYNEQFF
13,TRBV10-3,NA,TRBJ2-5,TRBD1,TGTGCCATCAACAGGGGCAACGGAGAGACCCAGTACTTC,CAINRGNGETQYF
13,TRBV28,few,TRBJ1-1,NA,TGTGCCAGCAGTTGGAGGGTGAACACTGAAGCTTTCTTT,CASSWRVNTEAFF
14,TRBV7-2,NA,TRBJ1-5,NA,TGTGCCAGCAGCGTAACCCAGGGTAATCAGCCCCAGCATTTT,CASSVTQGNQPQHF
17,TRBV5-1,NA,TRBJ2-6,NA,TGCGCCAGCAGTCTGAGGGGGGGGGACTCTGGGGCCAACGTCCTGACTTTC,CASSLRGGDSGANVLTF
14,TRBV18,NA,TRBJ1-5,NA,TGTGCCAGCTCACCTCGGGAGTTCAATCAGCCCCAGCATTTT,CASSPREFNQPQHF
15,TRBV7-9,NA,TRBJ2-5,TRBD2,TGTGCCAGCAGCTTAGCGGGAGGGACGGAGGAGACCCAGTACTTC,CASSLAGGTEETQYF
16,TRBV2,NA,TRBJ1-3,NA,TGTGCCAGCAGTGCGGTTGGGCGGGCGGCTGGAAACACCATATATTTT,CASSAVGRAAGNTIYF
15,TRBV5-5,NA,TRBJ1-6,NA,TGTGCCAGCAGCGATAAGCGGGACGAGAATTCACCCCTCCACTTT,CASSDKRDENSPLHF
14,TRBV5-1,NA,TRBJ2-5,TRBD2,TGCGCCAGCCGGCCTAGCGGGAGAAAAGAGACCCAGTACTTC,CASRPSGRKETQYF
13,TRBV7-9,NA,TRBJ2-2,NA,TGTGCCAGCAGCTTTGGGGGGTTCGGGGAGCTGTTTTTT,CASSFGGFGELFF
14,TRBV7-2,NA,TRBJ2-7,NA,TGTGCCAGCAGCCGAGGGGGTGGGGTTACCGAGCAGTACTTC,CASSRGGGVTEQYF
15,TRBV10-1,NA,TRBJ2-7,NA,TGCGCCAGCGCGCCGCAGGGGGGATACCGCTACGAGCAGTACTTC,CASAPQGGYRYEQYF
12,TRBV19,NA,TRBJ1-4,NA,TGTGCCAGTAGCCGGGGTCGTGAAAAACTGTTTTTT,CASSRGREKLFF
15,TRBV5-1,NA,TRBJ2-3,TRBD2,TGCGCCAGCAGCTACCGACTAGCGAGGACAGATACGCAGTATTTT,CASSYRLARTDTQYF
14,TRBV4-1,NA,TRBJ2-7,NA,TGCGCCAGCAGCCAGACCGGGGGTTCCTACGAGCAGTACTTC,CASSQTGGSYEQYF
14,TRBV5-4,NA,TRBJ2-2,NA,TGTGCCAGCAGCTTTGAGCGGAACACCGGGGAGCTGTTTTTT,CASSFERNTGELFF
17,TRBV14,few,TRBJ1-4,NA,TGTGCCAGCAACCCCGCCCCAGGGATGAGGACTAATGAAAAACTGTTTTTT,CASNPAPGMRTNEKLFF
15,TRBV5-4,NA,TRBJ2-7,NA,TGTGCCAGCAGCGGGGGTGGGGGGGCATCGGTCGAGCAGTACTTC,CASSGGGGASVEQYF
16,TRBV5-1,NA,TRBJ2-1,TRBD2,TGCGCCAGCAGACTAGCGGCGGGTGGCTCCTACAATGAGCAGTTCTTC,CASRLAAGGSYNEQFF
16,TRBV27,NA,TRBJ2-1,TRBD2,TGTGCCAGCAGCCCCTACCAGCGGGAGGGCCACAATGAGCAGTTCTTC,CASSPYQREGHNEQFF
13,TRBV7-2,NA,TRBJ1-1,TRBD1,TGTGCCAGCAGCTGGGACAGGGCAAGCGAAGCTTTCTTT,CASSWDRASEAFF
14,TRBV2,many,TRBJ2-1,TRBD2,TGTGCCGGGTCGAAGAGCGGGGGGGTTAATGAGCAGTTCTTC,CAGSKSGGVNEQFF